This T cell receptor (beta chain) stems from a study of CD8 T cells in Susac syndrome. RNA totalling 0.5 to 1 ug underwent reverse transcription with random hexamers. Amplification of TCR beta CDR3 across 54 Vbeta and 13 Jbeta was performed with immunoSEQ multiplex PCR. TCRdb used MiXCR to reprocess the immunoSEQ multiplex PCR reads, holding one entry per CDR3 protein. The sample shows approximately 200,000 distinct CDR3 sequences, 90% to 97% of them seen only once. High-throughput TCR beta sequencing covered peripheral CD8+ and CD4+ T cells. Negative isolation yielded CD4+ and CD8+ T cells, and FACS enriched TEMRA cells. The ends lost 8 bases at V and 5 bases at J; junction bases unmatched: 3. The CDR3 spans 11 residues. In germline, CDR1 is SQVTM, CDR2 ANQGSEA.

Material for sequencing was CD4+ T cells from PBMCs. This clonotype originated in a human donor with multiple sclerosis. V usage is TRBV29-1 and J usage is TRBJ1-1; 9 positions match TRBD1. The CDR3 region has the DNA TGCAGCCACGACAGGGGGACTGAAGCTTTCTTT. Translated, it gives CSHDRGTEAFF.